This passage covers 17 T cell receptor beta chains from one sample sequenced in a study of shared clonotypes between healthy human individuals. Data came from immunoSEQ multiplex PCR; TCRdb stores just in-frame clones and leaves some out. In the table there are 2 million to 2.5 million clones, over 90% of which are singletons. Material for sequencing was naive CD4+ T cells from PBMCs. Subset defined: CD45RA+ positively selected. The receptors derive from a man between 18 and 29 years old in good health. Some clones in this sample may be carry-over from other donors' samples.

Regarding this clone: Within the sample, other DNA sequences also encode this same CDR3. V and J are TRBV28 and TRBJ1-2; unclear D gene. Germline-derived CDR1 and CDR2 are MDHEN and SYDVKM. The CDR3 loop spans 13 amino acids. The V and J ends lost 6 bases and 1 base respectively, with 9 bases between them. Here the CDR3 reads CASSTTVNYGYTF. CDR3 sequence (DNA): TGTGCCAGCAGCACCACAGTTAACTATGGCTACACCTTC.

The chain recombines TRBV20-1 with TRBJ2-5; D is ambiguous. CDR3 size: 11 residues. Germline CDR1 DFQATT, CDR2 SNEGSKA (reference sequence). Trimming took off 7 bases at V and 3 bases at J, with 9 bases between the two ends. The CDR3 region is CSVGLKETQYF. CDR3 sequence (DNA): TGCAGTGTTGGATTAAAAGAGACCCAGTACTTC.

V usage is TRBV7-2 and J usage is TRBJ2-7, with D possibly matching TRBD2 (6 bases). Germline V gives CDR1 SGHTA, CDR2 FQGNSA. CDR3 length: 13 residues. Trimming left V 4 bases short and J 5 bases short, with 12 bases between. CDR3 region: CASSSRWGDEQYF. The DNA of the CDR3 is TGTGCCAGCAGCTCTCGCTGGGGGGACGAGCAGTACTTC.

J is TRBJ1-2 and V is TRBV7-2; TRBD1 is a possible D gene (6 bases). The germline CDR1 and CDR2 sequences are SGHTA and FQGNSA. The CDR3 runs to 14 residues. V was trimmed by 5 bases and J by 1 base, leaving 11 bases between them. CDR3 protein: CASSPTGFNYGYTF. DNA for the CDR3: TGTGCCAGCAGCCCGACAGGTTTTAACTATGGCTACACCTTC.

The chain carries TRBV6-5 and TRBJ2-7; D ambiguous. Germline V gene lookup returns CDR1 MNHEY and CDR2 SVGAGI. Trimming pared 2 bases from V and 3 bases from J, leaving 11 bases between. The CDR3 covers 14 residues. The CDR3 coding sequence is TGTGCCAGCAGTTACGGGCGCGGTCACTACGAGCAGTACTTC. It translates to CASSYGRGHYEQYF.

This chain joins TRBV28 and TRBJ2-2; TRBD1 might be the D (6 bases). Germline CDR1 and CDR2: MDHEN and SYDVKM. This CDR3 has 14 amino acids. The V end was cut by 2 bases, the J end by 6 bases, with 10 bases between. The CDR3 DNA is TGTGCCAGCAGTTTACACAGGGATGCCGGGGAGCTGTTTTTT. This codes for CASSLHRDAGELFF.

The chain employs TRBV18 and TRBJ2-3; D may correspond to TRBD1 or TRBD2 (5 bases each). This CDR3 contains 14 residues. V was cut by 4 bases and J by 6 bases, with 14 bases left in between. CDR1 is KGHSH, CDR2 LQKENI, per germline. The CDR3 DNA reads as TGTGCCAGCTCACTCACGAGGGGAGCGGATACGCAGTATTTT. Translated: CASSLTRGADTQYF.

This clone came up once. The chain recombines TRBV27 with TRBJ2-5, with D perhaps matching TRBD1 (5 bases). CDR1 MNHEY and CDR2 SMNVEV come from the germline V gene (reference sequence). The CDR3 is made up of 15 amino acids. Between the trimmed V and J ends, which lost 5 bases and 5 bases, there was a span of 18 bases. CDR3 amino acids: CASSKMVTGLETQYF. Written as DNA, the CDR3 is TGTGCCAGCAGTAAAATGGTTACAGGCCTGGAGACCCAGTACTTC.

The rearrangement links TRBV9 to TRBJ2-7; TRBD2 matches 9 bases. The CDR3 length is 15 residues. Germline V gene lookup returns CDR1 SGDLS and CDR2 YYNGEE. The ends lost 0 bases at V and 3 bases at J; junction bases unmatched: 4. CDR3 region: CASSVDLAGYYEQYF. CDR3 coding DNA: TGTGCCAGCAGCGTAGACCTAGCGGGGTACTACGAGCAGTACTTC.

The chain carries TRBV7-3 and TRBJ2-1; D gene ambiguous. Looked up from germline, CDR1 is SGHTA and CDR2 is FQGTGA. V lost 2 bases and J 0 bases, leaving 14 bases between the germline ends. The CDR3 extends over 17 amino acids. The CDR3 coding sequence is TGTGCCAGCAGCTTACGCTTTGACCAGAGCTCCTACAATGAGCAGTTCTTC. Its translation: CASSLRFDQSSYNEQFF.

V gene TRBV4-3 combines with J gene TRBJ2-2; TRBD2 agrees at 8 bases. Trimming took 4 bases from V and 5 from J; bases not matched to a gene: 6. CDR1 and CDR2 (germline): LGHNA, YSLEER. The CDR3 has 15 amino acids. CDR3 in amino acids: CASSPQRERTGELFF. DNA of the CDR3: TGCGCCAGCAGCCCTCAGCGGGAGAGAACCGGGGAGCTGTTTTTT.

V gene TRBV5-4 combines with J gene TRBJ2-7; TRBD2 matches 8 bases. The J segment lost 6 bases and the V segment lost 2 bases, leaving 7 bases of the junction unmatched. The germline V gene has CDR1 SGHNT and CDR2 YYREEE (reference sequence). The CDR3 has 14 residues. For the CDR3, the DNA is TGTGCCAGCAGCTTCCCGGGAGGGAAAGGCGAGCAGTACTTC. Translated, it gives CASSFPGGKGEQYF.

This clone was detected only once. The CDR3 region has the DNA TGTGCCAGCAGCTACGCCCCGGGACAGGGAAAAACTGAAGCTTTCTTT. It codes for CASSYAPGQGKTEAFF. The chain carries TRBV7-2 and TRBJ1-1, with 9 positions matching TRBD1. V lost 4 bases to trimming and J lost 5 bases; unmatched junction nucleotides: 11. The CDR3 length is 16 residues. The germline CDR1 and CDR2 sequences are SGHTA and FQGNSA.

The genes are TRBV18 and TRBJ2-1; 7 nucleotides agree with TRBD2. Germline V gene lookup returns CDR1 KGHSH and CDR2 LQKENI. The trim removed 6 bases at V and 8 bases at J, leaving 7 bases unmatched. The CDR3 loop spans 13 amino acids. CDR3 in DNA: TGTGCCAGCTCTCCGGGCGGGAGCGATGAGCAGTTCTTC. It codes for CASSPGGSDEQFF.

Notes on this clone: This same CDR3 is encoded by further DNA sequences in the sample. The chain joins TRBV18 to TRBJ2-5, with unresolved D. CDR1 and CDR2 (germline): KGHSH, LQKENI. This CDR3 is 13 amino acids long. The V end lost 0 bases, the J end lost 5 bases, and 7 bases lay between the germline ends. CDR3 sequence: CASSPPIRETQYF. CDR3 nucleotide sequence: TGTGCCAGCTCACCACCGATTCGCGAGACCCAGTACTTC.

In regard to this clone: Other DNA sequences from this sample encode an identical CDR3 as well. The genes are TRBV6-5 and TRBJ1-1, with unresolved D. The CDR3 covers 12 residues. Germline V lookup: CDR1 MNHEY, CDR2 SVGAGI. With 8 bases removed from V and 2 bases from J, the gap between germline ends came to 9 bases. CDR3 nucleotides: TGTGCCAGCGGGAGACGAAACACTGAAGCTTTCTTT. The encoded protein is CASGRRNTEAFF.

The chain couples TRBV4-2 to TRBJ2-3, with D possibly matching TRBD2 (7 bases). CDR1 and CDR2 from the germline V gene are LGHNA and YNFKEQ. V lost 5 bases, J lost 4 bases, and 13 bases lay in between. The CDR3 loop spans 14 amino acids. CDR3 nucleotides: TGTGCCAGCAGCAAAGGGGGGGTTGCAGATACGCAGTATTTT. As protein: CASSKGGVADTQYF.